One and the same sample provided the 6 T cell receptor beta chains below, sequenced in a study of cytomegalovirus exposure and HLA in healthy donors. Use of 60 Vbeta and 13 Jbeta primers characterized the PCR. The assay was immunoSEQ multiplex PCR, and TCRdb's table has in-frame clones only and misses some. Altogether around 160,000 clones are present, 75% being singletons, with the ten largest covering roughly 8.2%. The sequencing input was PBMCs. The receptor source for this set is a woman between 40 and 55 years old in good health and CMV-seropositive.

This clone was observed a handful of times. The rearrangement uses TRBV5-6 and TRBJ2-5, with D unclear. CDR1 is SGHDT and CDR2 is YYEEEE in the germline V gene. V dropped 0 bases and J dropped 2 bases, with 11 bases sitting between them. The CDR3 extends over 15 amino acids. The CDR3 DNA sequence: TGTGCCAGCAGCTTGGTATTACTTGCTCAAGAGACCCAGTACTTC. It yields the protein CASSLVLLAQETQYF.

This rearrangement joins TRBV11-2 to TRBJ1-2; TRBD1 agrees at 10 bases. The J segment lost 2 bases and the V segment lost 5 bases, leaving 5 bases of the junction unmatched. This CDR3 region has 15 residues. Germline-derived CDR1 and CDR2 are SGHAT and FQNNGV. Here the CDR3 reads CASSHRDRGNYGYTF. CDR3 bases: TGTGCCAGCAGCCACCGGGACAGGGGCAACTATGGCTACACCTTC.

The chain links TRBV4-1 to TRBJ1-6; TRBD1 matches 8 bases. This CDR3 contains 14 residues. CDR1 is MGHRA and CDR2 is YSYEKL in the germline V gene. The junction had 6 bases not matched to a gene; V was cut back by 4 bases and J by 10 bases. The CDR3 region is CASSPGQEISPLHF. The CDR3 DNA reads as TGCGCCAGCAGCCCGGGACAGGAAATCTCACCCCTCCACTTT.

V usage is TRBV25-1 and J usage is TRBJ2-2, with a possible D match to TRBD2 (6 bases). Germline V gene lookup returns CDR1 MGHDK and CDR2 SYGVNS. The CDR3 sequence is 17 residues long. The V end was cut by 1 base, the J end by 5 bases, with 17 bases between. CDR3 bases: TGTGCCAGCAGTGAATCCCCTCCCGGCGGGGCAACCGGGGAGCTGTTTTTT. Its protein is CASSESPPGGATGELFF.

This clone was detected only once. The genes are TRBV7-9 and TRBJ1-1; D might be TRBD1 (5 bases). Germline CDR1 and CDR2: SEHNR and FQNEAQ (reference sequence). There are 14 residues in the CDR3. V gave up 4 bases and J gave up 12 bases, with 21 bases separating them. The CDR3 coding sequence is TGTGCCAGCAGCTCTATGCGGGGCCCTCCTCGCCCTTTCTTT. Translated: CASSSMRGPPRPFF.

The V and J genes are TRBV27 and TRBJ1-1; D is unclear. The CDR3 runs 14 residues. Between the trimmed V and J ends, which lost 3 bases and 1 base, there was a span of 9 bases. Germline V gives CDR1 MNHEY, CDR2 SMNVEV (reference sequence). CDR3 nucleotide sequence: TGTGCCAGCAGTTTGTATCAGGCGAACACTGAAGCTTTCTTT. Translated: CASSLYQANTEAFF.